Each of the 10 T cell receptor beta chains below was sequenced from the same sample in a study of long-term antiretroviral therapy in people with HIV. They ran version v3.0 of the immunoSEQ assay at survey level. TCRdb's copy holds only in-frame clones and misses some; the assay was immunoSEQ multiplex PCR. The sample holds over 30,000 clones, roughly 87% seen once. The specimen was unsorted PBMCs, collected 0.6 years after starting antiretroviral therapy. These receptor sequences come from a man aged 18 to 30 with HIV.

The chain recombines TRBV7-2 with TRBJ2-7, with D perhaps TRBD1 or TRBD2 (5 bases each). Trimming took 1 base from V and 5 from J, leaving 12 bases between them. The CDR3 extends over 14 amino acids. The V gene's germline CDR1 is SGHTA and CDR2 FQGNSA. DNA of the CDR3: TGTGCCAGCAGCTTAGGATGGGGGTCAGACGAGCAGTACTTC. Protein: CASSLGWGSDEQYF. Variable domain in full (rest from reference TRBV7-2 and TRBJ2-7): GAGVSQSPSNKVTEKGKDVELRCDPISGHTALYWYRQSLGQGLEFLIYFQGNSAPDKSGLPSDRFSAERTGGSVSTLTIQRTQQEDSAVYLCASSLGWGSDEQYFGPGTRLTVT.

V is TRBV9 and J is TRBJ1-1; D is ambiguous. Per the germline V gene, CDR1 is SGDLS and CDR2 is YYNGEE. Trimming pared 0 bases from V and 6 bases from J, leaving 9 bases between. The CDR3 covers 13 residues. DNA of the CDR3: TGTGCCAGCAGCGTAGGGGGATTCGCTGAAGCTTTCTTT. It encodes CASSVGGFAEAFF.

The chain carries TRBV14 and TRBJ2-1; D perhaps matches TRBD1 (5 bases). Germline CDR1 and CDR2: SGHDN and FVKESK. The V end was cut by 0 bases, the J end by 0 bases, with 15 bases between. The CDR3 consists of 18 residues. CDR3: CASSQDSVLGPSYNEQFF. DNA for the CDR3: TGTGCCAGCAGCCAAGATTCCGTCTTGGGGCCCTCCTACAATGAGCAGTTCTTC. Supplemented by reference TRBV14 and TRBJ2-1, the full variable domain reads EAGVTQFPSHSVIEKGQTVTLRCDPISGHDNLYWYRRVMGKEIKFLLHFVKESKQDESGMPNNRFLAERTGGTYSTLKVQPAELEDSGVYFCASSQDSVLGPSYNEQFFGPGTRLTVL.

This clone came up once. The CDR3 is CASSESGLSYNEQFF. The DNA for the CDR3 is TGTGCCAGCAGCGAAAGCGGGTTGTCCTACAATGAGCAGTTCTTC. The chain has TRBV7-2 and TRBJ2-1; D is perhaps TRBD2 (6 bases). V lost 5 bases, J lost 1 base, and 12 bases lay in between. Looked up from germline, CDR1 is SGHTA and CDR2 is FQGNSA. The CDR3 length is 15 residues.

The chain combines TRBV4-3 with TRBJ1-1; D possibly corresponds to TRBD1 (5 bases). From germline, CDR1 is LGHNA and CDR2 YSLEER. Deletions cut 1 base from V and 10 bases from J, with 10 bases between. This CDR3 is built from 12 residues. The chain's CDR3 is CASSQASGRAFF. The CDR3 nucleotides read TGCGCCAGCAGCCAAGCTTCAGGGCGAGCTTTCTTT.

This clone was picked up one time. The chain employs TRBV2 and TRBJ1-3; no reliable D call. Looked up from germline, CDR1 is SNHLY and CDR2 is FYNNEI. V lost 6 bases and J 0 bases, leaving 15 bases between the germline ends. The CDR3 extends over 16 amino acids. The CDR3 bases are TGTGCCAGCAGCGCGGCTTGGTCCTTCTCTGGAAACACCATATATTTT. Encoded protein: CASSAAWSFSGNTIYF.

This chain joins TRBV5-8 and TRBJ2-1; TRBD2 agrees at 11 bases. This CDR3 is 19 amino acids long. Germline V CDR1 and CDR2: SGHTS, YDEGEE. The ends lost 4 bases at V and 7 bases at J; junction bases unmatched: 19. The CDR3: CASSLGLVSGRVYTNEQFF. CDR3 DNA: TGTGCCAGCAGCCTAGGACTGGTTAGCGGGAGGGTATATACTAATGAGCAGTTCTTC.

The chain is built from TRBV28 and TRBJ1-5; 8 bases match TRBD1. Germline trimming cut 6 bases from V and 7 bases from J; bases unmatched to any gene: 8. Germline V gene sequence: CDR1 MDHEN, CDR2 SYDVKM. The length of the CDR3 is 14 residues. CDR3: CASSRLTGEQPQHF. CDR3 nucleotides: TGTGCCAGCAGCCGGCTGACAGGGGAACAGCCCCAGCATTTT.

The rearrangement links TRBV29-1 to TRBJ2-7; TRBD1 might be the D (5 bases). The length of the CDR3 is 12 residues. V was pared by 1 base and J by 4 bases, with 8 bases between. Germline CDR1 and CDR2: SQVTM and ANQGSEA. The CDR3 region has the DNA TGCAGCGTTGAAGCGACAGATTACGAGCAGTACTTC. This codes for CSVEATDYEQYF.

In this sample, this clone turned up a few times. The V and J genes are TRBV27 and TRBJ1-4, with D unclear. Between the trimmed V and J ends, which lost 4 bases and 1 base, there was a span of 7 bases. CDR3 length: 14 amino acids. The V gene's germline CDR1 is MNHEY and CDR2 SMNVEV (reference sequence). The CDR3 sequence is CASSWAGTNEKLFF. Here the CDR3 DNA reads TGTGCCAGCAGTTGGGCAGGAACTAATGAAAAACTGTTTTTT.